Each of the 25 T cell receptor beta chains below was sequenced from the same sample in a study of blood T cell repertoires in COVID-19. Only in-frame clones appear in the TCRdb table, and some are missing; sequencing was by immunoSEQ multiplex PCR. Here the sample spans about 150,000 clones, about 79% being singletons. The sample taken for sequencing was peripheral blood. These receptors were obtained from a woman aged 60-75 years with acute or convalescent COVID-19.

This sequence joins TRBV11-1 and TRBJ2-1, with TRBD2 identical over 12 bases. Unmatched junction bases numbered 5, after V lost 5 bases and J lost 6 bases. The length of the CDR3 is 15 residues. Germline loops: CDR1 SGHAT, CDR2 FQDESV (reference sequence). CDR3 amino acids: CASSRLAGGPNEQFF. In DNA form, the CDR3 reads TGTGCCAGCAGCCGTCTAGCGGGGGGGCCCAATGAGCAGTTCTTC. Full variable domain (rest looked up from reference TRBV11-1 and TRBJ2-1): EAEVAQSPRYKITEKSQAVAFWCDPISGHATLYWYRQILGQGPELLVQFQDESVVDDSQLPKDRFSAERLKGVDSTLKIQPAELGDSAMYLCASSRLAGGPNEQFFGPGTRLTVL.

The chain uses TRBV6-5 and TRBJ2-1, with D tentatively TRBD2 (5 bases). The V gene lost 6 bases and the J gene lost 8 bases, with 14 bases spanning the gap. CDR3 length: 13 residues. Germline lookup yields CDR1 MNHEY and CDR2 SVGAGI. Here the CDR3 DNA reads TGTGCCAGCAGGCTAGCCTTGTGGGATGAGCAGTTCTTC. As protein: CASRLALWDEQFF.

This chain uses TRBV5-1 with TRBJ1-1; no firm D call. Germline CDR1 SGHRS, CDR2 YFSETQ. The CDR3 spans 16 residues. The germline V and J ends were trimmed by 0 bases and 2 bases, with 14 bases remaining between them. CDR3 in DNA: TGCGCCAGCAGCTTGGGTGAGGGAATGAAAAACACTGAAGCTTTCTTT. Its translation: CASSLGEGMKNTEAFF.

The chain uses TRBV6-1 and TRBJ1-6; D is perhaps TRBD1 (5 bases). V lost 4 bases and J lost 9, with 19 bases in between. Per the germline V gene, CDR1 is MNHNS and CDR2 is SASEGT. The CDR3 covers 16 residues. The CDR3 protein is CASSVQAEVSGSPLHF. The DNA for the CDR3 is TGTGCCAGCAGTGTACAGGCCGAAGTTTCAGGTTCACCCCTCCACTTT.

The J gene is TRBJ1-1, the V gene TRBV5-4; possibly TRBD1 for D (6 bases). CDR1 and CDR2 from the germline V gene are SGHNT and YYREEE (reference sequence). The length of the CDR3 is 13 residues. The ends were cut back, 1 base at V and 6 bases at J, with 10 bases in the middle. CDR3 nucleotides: TGTGCCAGCAGCTTGTGGGGGGGCGCTGAAGCTTTCTTT. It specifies CASSLWGGAEAFF.

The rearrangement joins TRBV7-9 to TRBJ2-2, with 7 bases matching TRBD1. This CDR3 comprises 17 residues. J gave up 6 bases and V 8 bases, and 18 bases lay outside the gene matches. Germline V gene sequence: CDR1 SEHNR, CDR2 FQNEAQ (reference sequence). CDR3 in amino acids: CASSTYNTGVAAGELFF. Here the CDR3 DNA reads TGTGCCAGCTCCACTTACAACACAGGGGTGGCGGCCGGGGAGCTGTTTTTT.

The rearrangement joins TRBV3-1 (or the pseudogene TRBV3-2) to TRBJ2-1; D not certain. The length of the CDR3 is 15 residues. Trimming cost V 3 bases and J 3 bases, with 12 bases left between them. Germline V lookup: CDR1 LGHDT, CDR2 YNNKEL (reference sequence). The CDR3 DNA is TGTGCCAGCAGCCAGCAGGCCGTCAACTACAATGAGCAGTTCTTC. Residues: CASSQQAVNYNEQFF.

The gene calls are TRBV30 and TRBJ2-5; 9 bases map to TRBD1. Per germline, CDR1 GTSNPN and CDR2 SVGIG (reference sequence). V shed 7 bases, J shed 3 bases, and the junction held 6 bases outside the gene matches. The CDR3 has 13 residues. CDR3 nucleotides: TGTGCCTCAACCGGGACAGGGAAAGAGACCCAGTACTTC. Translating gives CASTGTGKETQYF.

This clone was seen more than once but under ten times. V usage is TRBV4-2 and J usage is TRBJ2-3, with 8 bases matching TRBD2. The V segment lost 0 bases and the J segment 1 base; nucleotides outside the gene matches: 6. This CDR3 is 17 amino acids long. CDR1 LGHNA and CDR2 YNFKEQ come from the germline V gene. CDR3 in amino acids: CASSQDHSGVGTDTQYF. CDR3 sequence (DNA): TGTGCCAGCAGCCAAGACCATAGCGGGGTTGGCACAGATACGCAGTATTTT.

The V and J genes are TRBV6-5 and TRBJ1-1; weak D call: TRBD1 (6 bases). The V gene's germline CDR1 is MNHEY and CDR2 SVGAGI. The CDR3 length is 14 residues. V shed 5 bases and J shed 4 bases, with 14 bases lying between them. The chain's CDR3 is CASSRTVLPTEAFF. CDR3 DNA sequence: TGTGCCAGCAGTCGGACAGTGCTGCCCACTGAAGCTTTCTTT.

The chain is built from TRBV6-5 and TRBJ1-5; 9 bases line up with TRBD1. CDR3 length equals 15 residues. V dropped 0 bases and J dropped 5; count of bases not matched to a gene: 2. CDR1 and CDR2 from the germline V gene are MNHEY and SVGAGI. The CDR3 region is CASSYSNRGHQPQHF. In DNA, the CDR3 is TGTGCCAGCAGTTACTCGAACAGGGGGCATCAGCCCCAGCATTTT.

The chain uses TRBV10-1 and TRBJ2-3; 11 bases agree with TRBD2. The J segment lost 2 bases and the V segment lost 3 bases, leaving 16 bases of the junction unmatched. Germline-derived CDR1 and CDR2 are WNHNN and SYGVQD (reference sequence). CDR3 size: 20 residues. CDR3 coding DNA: TGCGCCAGCAGTGATGCCCATGGGACTAGCGGAGGAGGGGTCACAGATACGCAGTATTTT. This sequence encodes CASSDAHGTSGGGVTDTQYF.

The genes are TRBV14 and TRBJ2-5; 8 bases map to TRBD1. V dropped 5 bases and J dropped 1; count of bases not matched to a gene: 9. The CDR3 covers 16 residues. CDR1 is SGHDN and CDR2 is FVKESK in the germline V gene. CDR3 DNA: TGTGCCAGCAGCTTGCTCCACGGGACAGGCCAAGAGACCCAGTACTTC. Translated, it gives CASSLLHGTGQETQYF.

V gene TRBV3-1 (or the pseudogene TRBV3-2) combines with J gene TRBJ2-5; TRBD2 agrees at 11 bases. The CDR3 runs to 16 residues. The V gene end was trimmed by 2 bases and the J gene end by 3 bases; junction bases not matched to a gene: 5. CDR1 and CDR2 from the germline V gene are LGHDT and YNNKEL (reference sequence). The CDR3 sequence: CASSQKVTSGKETQYF. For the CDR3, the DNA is TGTGCCAGCAGCCAAAAAGTGACTAGCGGGAAAGAGACCCAGTACTTC.

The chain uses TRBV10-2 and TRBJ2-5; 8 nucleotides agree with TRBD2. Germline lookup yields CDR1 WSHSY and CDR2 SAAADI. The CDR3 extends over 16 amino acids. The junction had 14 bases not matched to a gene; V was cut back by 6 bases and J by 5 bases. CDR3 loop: CASRALGGGRGETQYF. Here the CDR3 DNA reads TGCGCCAGCAGAGCCCTGGGCGGGGGGCGAGGGGAGACCCAGTACTTC.

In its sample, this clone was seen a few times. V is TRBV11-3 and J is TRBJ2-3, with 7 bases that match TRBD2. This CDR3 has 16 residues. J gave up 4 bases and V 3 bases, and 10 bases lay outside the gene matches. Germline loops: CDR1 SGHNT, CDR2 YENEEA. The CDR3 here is CASSFGGGGSPDTQYF. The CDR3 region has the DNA TGTGCCAGCAGCTTTGGTGGGGGAGGGAGCCCAGATACGCAGTATTTT.

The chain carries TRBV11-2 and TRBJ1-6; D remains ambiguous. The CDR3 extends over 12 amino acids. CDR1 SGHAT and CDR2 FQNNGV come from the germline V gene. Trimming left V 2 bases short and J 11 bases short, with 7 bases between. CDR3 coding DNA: TGTGCCAGCAGCTTACCCGGGGCACCCCTCCACTTT. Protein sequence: CASSLPGAPLHF.

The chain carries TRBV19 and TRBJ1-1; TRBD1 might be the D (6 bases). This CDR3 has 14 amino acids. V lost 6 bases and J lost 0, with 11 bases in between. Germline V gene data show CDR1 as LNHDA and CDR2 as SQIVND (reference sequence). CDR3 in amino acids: CASRNRELNTEAFF. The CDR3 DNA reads TGTGCCAGTAGGAACAGGGAGTTGAACACTGAAGCTTTCTTT.

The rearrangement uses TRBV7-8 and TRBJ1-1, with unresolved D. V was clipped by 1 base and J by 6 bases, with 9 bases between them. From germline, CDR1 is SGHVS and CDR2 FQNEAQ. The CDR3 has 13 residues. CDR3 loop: CASSLVRSAEAFF. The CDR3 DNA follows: TGTGCCAGCAGCTTAGTGCGTTCCGCTGAAGCTTTCTTT.

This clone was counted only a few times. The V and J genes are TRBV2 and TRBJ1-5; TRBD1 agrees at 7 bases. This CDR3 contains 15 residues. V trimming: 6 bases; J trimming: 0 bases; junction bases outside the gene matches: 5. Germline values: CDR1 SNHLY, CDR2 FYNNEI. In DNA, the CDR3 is TGTGCCAGCAGGGGACAGTCGGCTAGCAATCAGCCCCAGCATTTT. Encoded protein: CASRGQSASNQPQHF.

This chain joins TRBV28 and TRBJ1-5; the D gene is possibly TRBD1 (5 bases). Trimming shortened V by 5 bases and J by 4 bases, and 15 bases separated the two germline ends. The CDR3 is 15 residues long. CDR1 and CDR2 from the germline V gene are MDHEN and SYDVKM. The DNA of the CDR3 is TGTGCCAGCAGTCGCCAGGGATTTGTTAATCAGCCCCAGCATTTT. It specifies CASSRQGFVNQPQHF.

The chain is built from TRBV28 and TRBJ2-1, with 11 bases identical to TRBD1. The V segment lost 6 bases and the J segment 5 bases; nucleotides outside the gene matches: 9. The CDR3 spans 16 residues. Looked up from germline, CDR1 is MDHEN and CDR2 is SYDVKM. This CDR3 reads CASSYLGQGVNNEQFF. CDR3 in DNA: TGTGCCAGCAGCTATCTGGGACAGGGGGTAAACAATGAGCAGTTCTTC.

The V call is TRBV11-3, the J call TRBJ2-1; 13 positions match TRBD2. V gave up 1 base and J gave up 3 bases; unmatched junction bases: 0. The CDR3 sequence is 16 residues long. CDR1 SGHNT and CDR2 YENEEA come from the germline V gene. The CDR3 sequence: CASSLGTSGGYNEQFF. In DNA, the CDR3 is TGTGCCAGCAGCTTAGGGACTAGCGGGGGCTACAATGAGCAGTTCTTC.

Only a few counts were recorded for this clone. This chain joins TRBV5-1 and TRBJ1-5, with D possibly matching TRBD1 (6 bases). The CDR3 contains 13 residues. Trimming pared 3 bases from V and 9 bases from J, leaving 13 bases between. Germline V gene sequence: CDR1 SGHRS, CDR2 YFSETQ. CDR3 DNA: TGCGCCAGCAGCTCGGACATAGGGGGGCCCCAGCATTTT. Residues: CASSSDIGGPQHF.

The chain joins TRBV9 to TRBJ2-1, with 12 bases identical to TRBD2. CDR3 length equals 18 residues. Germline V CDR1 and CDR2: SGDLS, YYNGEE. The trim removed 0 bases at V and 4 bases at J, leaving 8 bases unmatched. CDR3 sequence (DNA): TGTGCCAGCAGCGTAGAGGCTAGCGGGGGGGCCAGGTACAATGAGCAGTTCTTC. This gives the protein CASSVEASGGARYNEQFF.